The rows below give T cell receptor beta chains drawn from one sample of a study of somatic mutations in cytotoxic T cells in rheumatoid arthritis. Clones were read by immunoSEQ multiplex PCR, and TCRdb kept only the in-frame ones, dropping some. The sample lists 15,000 to 20,000 clones, more than 75% seen once, with about 18% in the top ten. The sample was CD8+ T cells sorted from blood. These receptors all come from a woman aged 45-65 years with rheumatoid arthritis. CDR3s leave out the opening cysteine and the closing phenylalanine or tryptophan. The D gene is left open where the match is weak.

CDR3 | D | V | length
ASSEQLGRENTEAF | NA | TRBV4-1 | 14
ASWDREFSGNTIY | TRBD1 | TRBV28 | 13
ASSEAAANYGYT | NA | TRBV6-1 | 12
ASEGVRANGGYGYT | NA | TRBV19 | 14
ASRSTEGNTEAF | NA | TRBV2 | 12
ASSHGVEQY | NA | TRBV27 | 9
ASSQTGQGPYEQY | TRBD1 | TRBV4-1 | 13
AWRQGYSSYNEQF | TRBD1 | TRBV30 | 13
AAASGTGETQY | TRBD2 | TRBV7-9 | 11
ASSQIGSSGTDTQY | TRBD2 | TRBV4-1 | 14
ASSSQGSGNTIY | TRBD1 | TRBV13 | 12
ASSSIGGLNEQF | TRBD1 | TRBV6-5 | 12
ASTLGEGNGYT | NA | TRBV9 | 11
AITEDRGQNNEQF | TRBD1 | TRBV10-3 | 13
ASKVGVKTEAF | NA | TRBV25-1 | 11
ASSVTGDNYGYT | TRBD1 | TRBV7-9 | 12
ASSKVETLRDYGYT | NA | TRBV5-4 | 14
ASTDSFEQY | NA | TRBV25-1 | 9
ASSSVDVNTEAF | NA | TRBV5-8 | 12
ASGGRERTGELF | NA | TRBV7-9 | 12
ASSQLQGDEQF | NA | TRBV4-1 | 11
ASSQLREGQDEQF | TRBD2 | TRBV4-1 | 13
ASSMTTDTQY | NA | TRBV19 | 10
ASSDGTSGVQETQY | TRBD2 | TRBV5-1 | 14
ASSTNGQGTAVWEQF | TRBD1 | TRBV7-9 | 15
ASSTGTGMNTEAF | TRBD1 | TRBV19 | 13
ASSAGLAEINEQF | TRBD2 | TRBV7-6 | 13
ASSDEKFTGVGHSDQPQH | NA | TRBV28 | 18
ASSDRGSGANVLT | NA | TRBV6-1 | 13
ASSPRTGGHEQY | TRBD1 | TRBV4-1 | 12
ASSLDDNGYGYT | NA | TRBV27 | 12
ASSLVQGTYNEQF | NA | TRBV7-9 | 13
ASSQEGSSEQY | NA | TRBV4-1 | 11
ASSLLGQSNQPQH | NA | TRBV28 | 13
ASSVAGTGDNYGYT | TRBD1 | TRBV19 | 14
ASSHPDRGRSFNYGYT | TRBD1 | TRBV4-1 | 16
ASSRSGGNTEAF | NA | TRBV9 | 12
ASSLLRGIQETQY | TRBD2 | TRBV5-1 | 13
ASSGNRGAF | TRBD1 | TRBV6-1 | 9
ASSETGNYGYT | NA | TRBV25-1 | 11
ASSERQTPLYEQY | NA | TRBV10-1 | 13
ASSFSGAGEKLF | NA | TRBV27 | 12
SVETFRTSGRETQY | TRBD2 | TRBV29-1 | 14
ASSVGVAPNEQY | NA | TRBV9 | 12
ASSLGTGRDGYT | TRBD1 | TRBV7-9 | 12
ASSYGAGGYSPLH | NA | TRBV6-5 | 13
ASSLDRSPYNEQF | TRBD1 | TRBV7-6 | 13
SVEFTSTYTGELF | NA | TRBV29-1 | 13
ASSPFLYEQY | NA | TRBV11-2 | 10
ASGGDNPIYGYT | NA | TRBV5-6 | 12
AISESRVQPQH | NA | TRBV10-3 | 11
ASSPRGGNYNEQF | TRBD2 | TRBV27 | 13